This TCR beta chain was identified in a study of T cells in Graves' hyperthyroidism and ophthalmopathy (dated 2019 in TCRdb). With respect to the entire study: Peripheral blood samples were taken at initial diagnosis, before any treatment was given. A discovery cohort of around 100 patients, 43 with Graves' ophthalmopathy and over 55 with stable Graves' hyperthyroidism, was used to find distinguishing TCR V-J signatures. Prospective prediction of ophthalmopathy was tested in an independent validation cohort of fewer than 20 hyperthyroidism patients and 15 to 17 patients who later progressed to ophthalmopathy. For training and testing, the 80 to 100 patients in the discovery cohort were randomly divided in a 7:3 ratio. In six Graves' hyperthyroidism patients, the study also compared T-cell repertoires from thyroid tissue with T-cell repertoires from blood. Following sampling, methimazole starting at 30 mg daily was given to hyperthyroidism patients, and high-dose intravenous methylprednisolone was given to ophthalmopathy patients. The paper reports TCR Vbeta CDR3 sequencing of roughly 140 peripheral blood samples: approximately 41 ophthalmopathy, under 80 hyperthyroidism and approximately 17 progressor patients. Beyond this particular receptor, the publication reports: In validation, the model predicted progression to ophthalmopathy a median of 6.5 months before onset, with around 70% sensitivity and about 75% specificity. Ophthalmopathy was separated from stable hyperthyroidism by a 13 V-J signature model, with about 86% sensitivity and about 84% specificity obtained in cross-validation and 80%/75% obtained in testing. Most expanded thyroid clonotypes (frequency above 0.001) were also detected in blood, suggesting blood repertoires may reflect thyroid immune responses. Sample size was not statistically predetermined, and investigators were not blinded to group allocation.

A patient counted as having stable Graves' hyperthyroidism if no progression to ophthalmopathy occurred over 18 months of follow-up. Hyperthyroidism patients were newly diagnosed, with disease duration under 2 months, and aged 18 to 65 years. Exclusion was applied to patients with uncontrolled infections, other autoimmune diseases, pregnancy or lactation. Diagnoses were based on clinical symptoms, serum thyroxine and TRAb, thyroid ultrasound and orbital computed tomography. PBMCs were separated from about 10 ml of fresh peripheral blood using Ficoll-Paque density gradient centrifugation. Total RNA was extracted using Trizol reagent, and RNA quality was assessed on an Agilent 2100 Bioanalyzer. Of note for this clonotype: What this receptor recognizes is not known. Nothing much larger sits one base from this clone, and base qualities are not available.

TCR beta CDR3 regions were amplified from RNA transcripts. A first-round RT-PCR of the TCR CDR3 used the HTBI primer set with the Qiagen OneStep RT-PCR kit. Libraries were constructed in a second round of multiplex PCR, after which size selection and purification were performed. Paired-end sequencing of the libraries was performed with 100 bp reads on an Illumina HiSeq2000. On the authors' methods: SOAPnuke was used to process the raw data, with reads discarded if the reads contained adapters or uncalled bases, had a mean Phred below 15, or lacked an exact constant-primer or identifier match. COPE v1.2.5 was used to merge the high-quality paired reads, and each unique nucleotide sequence was defined as a clonotype. MiTCR v1.1 was used to align the clonotypes against IMGT TRBV, TRBD and TRBJ reference segments. Analysis was restricted to V-J combinations with a frequency above 0.0001, which covered approximately 99% of repertoires. The TCS score was defined as F50 (clonal expansion) divided by E x V (chaos), with BLOSUM62-based TCRdist calculated between CDR3 peptides within each V-J. Welch's t-statistics and random forest reduced fewer than 600 V-J features to under 15, which were used in a naive Bayes classifier (R e1071). TCRdb cleaned the public reads at Q25 with fastp, built clones with MiXCR and kept in-frame beta chains. Identical CDR3 proteins give one entry, which carries the most common genes and DNA. It is TCRdb's table, rather than the study itself, that gives the V and J calls and clone size. The sample yields some 700,000 distinct CDR3 sequences; 15% to 20% were counted once. 15% to 18% of the sample rests with the top ten.

From its cysteine to its phenylalanine, the CDR3 spans 15 amino acids. CDR3 DNA only is kept here, 45 bases in frame from base 1. The V end gives up 6 bases and the J end 2 bases, leaving 6 bases in the junction not matched to a gene. In the germline V gene (reference sequence), CDR1 corresponds to LNHDA and CDR2 to SQIVND. The sample was blood. The TCR sequence derives from a man aged 50-60 years with Graves' hyperthyroidism. Recombination joined TRBV19 with TRBJ2-7, with 11 junctional bases fitting TRBD2. The CDR3 has the sequence CASRGTSGVTYEQYF. The DNA sequence is as follows: TGTGCCAGTAGAGGGACTAGCGGCGTGACCTACGAGCAGTACTTC.